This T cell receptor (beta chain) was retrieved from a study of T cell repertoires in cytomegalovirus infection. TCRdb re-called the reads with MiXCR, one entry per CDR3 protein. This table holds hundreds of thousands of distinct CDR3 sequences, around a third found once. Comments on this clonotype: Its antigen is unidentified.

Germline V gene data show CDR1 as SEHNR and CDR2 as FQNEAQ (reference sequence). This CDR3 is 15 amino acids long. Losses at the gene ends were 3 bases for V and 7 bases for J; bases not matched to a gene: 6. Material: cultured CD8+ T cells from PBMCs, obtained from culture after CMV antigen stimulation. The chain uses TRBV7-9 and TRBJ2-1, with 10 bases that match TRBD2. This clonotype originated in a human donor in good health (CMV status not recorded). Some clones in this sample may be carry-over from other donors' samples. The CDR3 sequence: CASSFGTSDLNEQFF. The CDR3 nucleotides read TGTGCCAGCAGCTTCGGGACTAGCGACCTAAATGAGCAGTTCTTC.